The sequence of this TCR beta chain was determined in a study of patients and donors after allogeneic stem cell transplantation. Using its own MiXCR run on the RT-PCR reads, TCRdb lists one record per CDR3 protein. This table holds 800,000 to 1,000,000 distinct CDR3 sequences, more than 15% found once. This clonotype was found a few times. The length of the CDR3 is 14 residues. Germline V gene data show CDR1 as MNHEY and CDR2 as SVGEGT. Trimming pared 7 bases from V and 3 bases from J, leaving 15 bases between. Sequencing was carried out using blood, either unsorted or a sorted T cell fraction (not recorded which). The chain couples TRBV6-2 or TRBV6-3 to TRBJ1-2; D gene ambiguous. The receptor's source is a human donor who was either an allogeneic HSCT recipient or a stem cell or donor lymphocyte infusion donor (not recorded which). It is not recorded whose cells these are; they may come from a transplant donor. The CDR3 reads CASTAPPRDYGYTF. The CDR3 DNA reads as TGTGCCAGCACGGCCCCCCCTCGGGACTATGGCTACACCTTC.